A single sample is the source of the 6 T cell receptor beta chains below, sequenced in a study of T cell changes during pregnancy in multiple sclerosis (dated by TCRdb to the late 2010s). The method was the immunoSEQ multiplex PCR assay. TCRdb took this table from immuneACCESS and kept in-frame rearrangements with V and J called. Such tables lack part of the clones; where checked against another copy, unresolved V genes explain under half of the gap, and the rest is unexplained. The sample profile shows tens of thousands of clones; approximately 90% of them were found once. Together, the top ten hold 1.1% to 1.5% of the sample. This sample comprised peripheral blood, obtained in the second trimester of pregnancy. The receptors come from a female donor in good health, enrolled as a control in a pregnancy study.

As for this clone: Other DNA sequences in this sample translate to the same CDR3. The rearrangement uses TRBV28 and TRBJ2-5; D remains unclear. V was pared by 2 bases and J by 4 bases, with 2 bases between. The germline V gene has CDR1 MDHEN and CDR2 SYDVKM. There are 11 residues in the CDR3. CDR3 DNA sequence: TGTGCCAGCAGTTTACGAGAGACCCAGTACTTC. Its protein product is CASSLRETQYF.

The chain is built from TRBV2 and TRBJ2-5; 8 positions agree with TRBD1. CDR1 is SNHLY, CDR2 FYNNEI, per germline. The CDR3 runs 15 residues. The junction had 15 bases not matched to a gene; V was cut back by 8 bases and J by 7 bases. For the CDR3, the DNA is TGTGCCAGCGCCTCGGGACAGGTCCTTCCGGGGACCCAGTACTTC. Translating it yields CASASGQVLPGTQYF.

The V and J genes are TRBV28 and TRBJ2-2; 9 bases agree with TRBD2. J gave up 5 bases and V 7 bases, and 5 bases lay outside the gene matches. Germline V gene lookup returns CDR1 MDHEN and CDR2 SYDVKM. The CDR3 contains 14 residues. The CDR3: CASKRAGGTGELFF. The CDR3 region has the DNA TGTGCCAGCAAAAGGGCGGGAGGGACCGGGGAGCTGTTTTTT.

The chain has TRBV2 and TRBJ2-3, with 7 bases identical to TRBD1. The CDR3 sequence is 14 residues long. Germline loops: CDR1 SNHLY, CDR2 FYNNEI. Losses at the gene ends were 7 bases for V and 2 bases for J; bases not matched to a gene: 6. CDR3 DNA: TGTGCCAGCAAGGGGGACAGCAACACAGATACGCAGTATTTT. Its protein product is CASKGDSNTDTQYF. Full variable domain (outside the CDR3, taken from reference TRBV2 and TRBJ2-3): EPEVTQTPSHQVTQMGQEVILRCVPISNHLYFYWYRQILGQKVEFLVSFYNNEISEKSEIFDDQFSVERPDGSNFTLKIRSTKLEDSAMYFCASKGDSNTDTQYFGPGTRLTVL.

A few counts support this clone. This rearrangement joins TRBV29-1 to TRBJ1-1; no definite D call. The V end was cut by 1 base, the J end by 0 bases, with 6 bases between. This CDR3 spans 13 amino acids. Germline loops: CDR1 SQVTM, CDR2 ANQGSEA. CDR3 residues: CSVEGRMNTEAFF. The CDR3 bases are TGCAGCGTTGAAGGGCGGATGAACACTGAAGCTTTCTTT.

This CDR3 reads CASSLGLVGDTQYF. CDR3 coding DNA: TGTGCCAGCAGCTTAGGACTAGTAGGCGATACGCAGTATTTT. The rearrangement joins TRBV7-2 to TRBJ2-3; D possibly corresponds to TRBD2 (6 bases). Trimming removed 1 base from V and 6 bases from J, with 11 bases in between. The germline gives CDR1 SGHTA, CDR2 FQGNSA. The CDR3 consists of 14 residues.